The present TCR beta chain was sequenced within a study of cytomegalovirus exposure and HLA in healthy donors. Worth noting for this clone: No antigen is known for it.

The PCR was carried out with 60 Vbeta primers and 13 Jbeta primers. Sequenced by immunoSEQ multiplex PCR; TCRdb stores in-frame clones only, minus some. The repertoire consists of roughly 250,000 clones, with approximately 84% occurring once and the leading ten covering approximately 2%. Study outcomes and limitations: Fewer N-insertions than the 666-donor mean were reportedly shown by an Asian-associated ancestry cluster in a later analysis. A later analysis appeared to link common viral pathogens to several of the most significant clusters. CMV antigen specificity of a few CMV-associated chains was confirmed in vitro.

The TCR was taken from a woman between 35 and 50 years old in good health and CMV-seropositive. Sequencing was performed on PBMCs.

CDR3 sequence reads: CASRIQSSYNEQFF. The CDR3, as DNA: TGTGCCAGCAGGATACAGAGCTCCTACAATGAGCAGTTCTTC. This sequence joins TRBV28 and TRBJ2-1, with D unresolved. The CDR3 covers 14 residues. Between the trimmed V and J ends, which lost 6 bases and 0 bases, there was a span of 9 bases. Germline-derived CDR1 and CDR2 are MDHEN and SYDVKM.